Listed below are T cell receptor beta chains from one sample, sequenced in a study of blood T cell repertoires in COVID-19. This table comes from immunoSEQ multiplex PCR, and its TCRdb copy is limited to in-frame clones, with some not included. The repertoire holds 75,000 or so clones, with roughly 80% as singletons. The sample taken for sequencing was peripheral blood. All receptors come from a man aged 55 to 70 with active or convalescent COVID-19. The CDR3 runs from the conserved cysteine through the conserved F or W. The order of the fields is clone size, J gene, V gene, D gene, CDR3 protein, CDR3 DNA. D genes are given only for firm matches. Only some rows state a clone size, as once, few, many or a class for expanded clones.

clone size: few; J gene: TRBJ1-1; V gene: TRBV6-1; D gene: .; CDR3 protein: CASSEYLDSEAFF; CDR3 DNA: TGTGCCAGCAGTGAATACCTTGACAGTGAAGCTTTCTTT
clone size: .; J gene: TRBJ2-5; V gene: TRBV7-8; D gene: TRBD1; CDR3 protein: CASSRGVGQGTETQYF; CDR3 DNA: TGTGCCAGCAGCCGAGGTGTGGGACAGGGGACGGAGACCCAGTACTTC
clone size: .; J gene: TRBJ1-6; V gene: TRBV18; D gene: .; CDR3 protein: CASSPYTGNSPLHF; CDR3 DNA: TGTGCCAGCTCACCGTATACAGGGAATTCACCCCTCCACTTT
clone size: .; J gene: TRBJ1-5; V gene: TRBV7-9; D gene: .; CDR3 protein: CASSLGVGGNQPQHF; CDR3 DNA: TGTGCCAGCAGCTTAGGGGTAGGGGGCAATCAGCCCCAGCATTTT
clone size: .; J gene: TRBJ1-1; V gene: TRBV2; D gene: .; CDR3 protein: CASSDGGQAVNTEAFF; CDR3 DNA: TGTGCCAGCAGTGATGGAGGGCAGGCTGTAAACACTGAAGCTTTCTTT
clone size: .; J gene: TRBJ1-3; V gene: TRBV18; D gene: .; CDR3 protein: CASSPQGFSGNTIYF; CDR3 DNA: TGTGCCAGCTCACCACAGGGGTTCTCTGGAAACACCATATATTTT
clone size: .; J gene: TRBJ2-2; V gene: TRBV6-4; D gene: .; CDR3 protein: CASSASPGTGELFF; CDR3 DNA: TGTGCCAGCAGTGCTAGCCCCGGCACCGGGGAGCTGTTTTTT
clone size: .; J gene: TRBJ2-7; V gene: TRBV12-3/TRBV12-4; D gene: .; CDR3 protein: CASSTGYEQYF; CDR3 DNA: TGTGCCAGCAGCACAGGGTACGAGCAGTACTTC
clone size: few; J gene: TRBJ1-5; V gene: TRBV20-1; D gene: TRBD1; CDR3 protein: CSASGQANQPQHF; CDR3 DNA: TGCAGTGCTAGTGGACAGGCTAATCAGCCCCAGCATTTT
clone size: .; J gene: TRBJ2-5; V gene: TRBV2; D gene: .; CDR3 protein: CANYDPGDQETQYF; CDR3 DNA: TGTGCCAATTATGACCCAGGGGACCAAGAGACCCAGTACTTC
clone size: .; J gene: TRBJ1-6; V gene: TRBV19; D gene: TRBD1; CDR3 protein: CASSIQGGSSPLHF; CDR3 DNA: TGTGCCAGTAGTATCCAGGGGGGTAGTTCACCCCTCCACTTT
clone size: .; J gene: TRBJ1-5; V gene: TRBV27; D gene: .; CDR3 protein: CASSTVSNQPQHF; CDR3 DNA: TGTGCCAGCAGTACGGTTAGCAATCAGCCCCAGCATTTT
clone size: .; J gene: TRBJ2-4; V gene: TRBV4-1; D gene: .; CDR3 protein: CASSPEVGGAKNIQYF; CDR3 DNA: TGCGCCAGCAGCCCCGAAGTCGGCGGGGCCAAAAACATTCAGTACTTC
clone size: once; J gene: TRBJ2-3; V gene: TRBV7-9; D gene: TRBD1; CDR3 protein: CASIQQGAADTQYF; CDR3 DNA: TGTGCCAGCATCCAACAGGGGGCCGCAGATACGCAGTATTTT
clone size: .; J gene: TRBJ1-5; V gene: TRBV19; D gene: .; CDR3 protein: CASSIGTVLNQPQHF; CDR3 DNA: TGTGCCAGTAGTATAGGTACAGTCTTGAATCAGCCCCAGCATTTT
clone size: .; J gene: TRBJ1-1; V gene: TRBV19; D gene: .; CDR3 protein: CASSNREMNTEAFF; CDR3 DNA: TGTGCCAGTAGTAATAGGGAGATGAACACTGAAGCTTTCTTT
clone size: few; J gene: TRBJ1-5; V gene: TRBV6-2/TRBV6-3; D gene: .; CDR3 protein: CASSRTGFHQPQHF; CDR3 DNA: TGTGCCAGCAGCCGAACAGGGTTCCATCAGCCCCAGCATTTT
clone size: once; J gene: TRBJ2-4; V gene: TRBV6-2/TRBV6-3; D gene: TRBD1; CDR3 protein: CASSYSETGVLETQNIQYF; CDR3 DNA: TGTGCCAGCAGTTACTCGGAGACAGGGGTCCTCGAGACCCAAAACATTCAGTACTTC
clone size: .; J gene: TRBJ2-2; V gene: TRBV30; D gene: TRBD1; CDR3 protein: CAWTGGTGELFF; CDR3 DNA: TGTGCCTGGACAGGGGGCACCGGGGAGCTGTTTTTT
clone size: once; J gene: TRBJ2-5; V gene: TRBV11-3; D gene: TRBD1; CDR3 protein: CASSRQGEETQYF; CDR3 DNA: TGTGCCAGCAGCCGACAGGGAGAGGAGACCCAGTACTTC
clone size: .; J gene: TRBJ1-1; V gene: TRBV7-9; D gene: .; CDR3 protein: CASSLGGVEAFF; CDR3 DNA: TGTGCCAGCAGCTTAGGAGGAGTTGAAGCTTTCTTT
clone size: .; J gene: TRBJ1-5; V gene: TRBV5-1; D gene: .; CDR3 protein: CASSLGASTPQHF; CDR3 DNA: TGCGCCAGCAGCTTGGGGGCGTCTACCCCCCAGCATTTT
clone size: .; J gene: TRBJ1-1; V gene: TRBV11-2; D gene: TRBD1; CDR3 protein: CASSPGTGSYAFF; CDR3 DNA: TGTGCCAGCAGCCCCGGGACAGGCTCCTATGCTTTCTTT
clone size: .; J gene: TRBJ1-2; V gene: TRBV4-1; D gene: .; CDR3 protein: CASSQGIYGYTF; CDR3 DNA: TGCGCCAGCAGCCAAGGTATCTATGGCTACACCTTC
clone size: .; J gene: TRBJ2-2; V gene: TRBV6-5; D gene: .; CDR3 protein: CASRQGAGELFF; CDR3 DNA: TGTGCCAGCAGACAGGGCGCCGGGGAGCTGTTTTTT
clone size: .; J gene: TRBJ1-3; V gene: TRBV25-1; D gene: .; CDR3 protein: CASSEYAGNTIYF; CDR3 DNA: TGTGCCAGCAGTGAATACGCTGGAAACACCATATATTTT
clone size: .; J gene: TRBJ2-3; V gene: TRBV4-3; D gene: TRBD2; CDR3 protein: CASSQVRGAGGTDTQYF; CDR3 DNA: TGCGCCAGCAGCCAAGTCCGAGGGGCGGGGGGCACAGATACGCAGTATTTT
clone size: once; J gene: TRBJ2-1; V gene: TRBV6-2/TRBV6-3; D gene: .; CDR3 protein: CASSYRGTSSYNEQFF; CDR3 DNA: TGTGCCAGCAGTTACAGGGGCACGAGCTCCTACAATGAGCAGTTCTTC
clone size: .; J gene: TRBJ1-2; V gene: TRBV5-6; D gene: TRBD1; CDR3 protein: CASSAGQGAVGYTF; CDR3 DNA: TGTGCCAGCAGCGCGGGACAGGGGGCGGTCGGCTACACCTTC
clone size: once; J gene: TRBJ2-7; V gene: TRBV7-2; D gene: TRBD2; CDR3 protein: CASSLVAGGSSYEQYF; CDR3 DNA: TGTGCCAGCAGCTTAGTGGCGGGGGGCAGCTCCTACGAACAGTACTTC
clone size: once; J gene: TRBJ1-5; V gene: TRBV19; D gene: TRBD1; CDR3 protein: CASRQGATGNQPQHF; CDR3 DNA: TGTGCCAGTCGACAGGGGGCGACGGGCAATCAGCCCCAGCATTTT
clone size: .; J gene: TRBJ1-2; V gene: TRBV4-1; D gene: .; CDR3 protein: CASSQDPGEGYGYTF; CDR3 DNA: TGCGCCAGCAGCCAAGATCCAGGGGAAGGCTATGGCTACACCTTC
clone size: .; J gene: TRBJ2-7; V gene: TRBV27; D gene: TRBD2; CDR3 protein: CASSPHSGGAYEQYF; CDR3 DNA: TGTGCCAGCAGTCCCCACAGCGGGGGGGCCTACGAGCAGTACTTC
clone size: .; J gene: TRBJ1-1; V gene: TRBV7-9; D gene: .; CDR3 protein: CASSSTLPTNFQGTEAFF; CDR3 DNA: TGTGCCAGCAGCTCAACATTACCGACAAACTTCCAGGGCACTGAAGCTTTCTTT
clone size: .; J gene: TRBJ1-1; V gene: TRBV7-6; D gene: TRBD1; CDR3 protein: CASSIGTVLNTEAFF; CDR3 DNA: TGTGCCAGCAGCATCGGGACAGTCCTTAACACTGAAGCTTTCTTT
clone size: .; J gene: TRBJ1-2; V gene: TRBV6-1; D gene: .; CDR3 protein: CASSDTTRTDGSDAIYGYTF; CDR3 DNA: TGTGCCAGCAGTGACACTACAAGGACTGATGGATCCGACGCCATTTATGGCTACACCTTC
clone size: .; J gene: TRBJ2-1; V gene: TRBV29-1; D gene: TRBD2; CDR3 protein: CSVGGRGSYNEQFF; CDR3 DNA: TGCAGCGTAGGAGGGCGGGGGAGCTACAATGAGCAGTTCTTC
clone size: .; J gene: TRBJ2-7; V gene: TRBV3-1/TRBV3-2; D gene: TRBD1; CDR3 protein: CASSLEPGTGDHEQYF; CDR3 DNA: TGTGCCAGCAGCCTAGAACCCGGGACAGGGGACCACGAGCAGTACTTC